The entry that follows covers one TCR beta chain sequence. This clone was counted a single time. This receptor's antigen is unknown. The input lacks base qualities; no much larger clone sits a single base away. The record originates from a study of beta chain features in type 1 diabetes (dated by TCRdb to the late 2010s). Context from the whole study: No differences in mean age, gender distribution, total cell number or subset yield were found between patients and healthy donors. A total of 107,917,701 sorted cells were examined across all samples, and RNA yield correlated strongly with the number of cells per subset. In the study, TCRB repertoires of sorted circulating CD4+ T cell subsets from recently diagnosed type 1 diabetes patients were compared with those of matched healthy donors. Whereas all 30 or so donors provided naive and central memory subsets, regulatory and stem cell-like memory subsets were isolated from just 8 patients and about 8 healthy donors.

Each donor gave one peripheral blood draw, approximately 100 mL on average, collected into heparinised tubes. Naive, central memory, regulatory and stem cell-like memory CD4+ T cells were sorted on a BD FACSAria II using a panel including CD45RO, CCR7, CD25, CD127, CD95 and CD27. A purity above 98% was achieved for all sorted populations. Right away, PBMCs were isolated by Lymphoprep density gradient centrifugation and were stained directly, with no culture step. To minimize batch effects, samples were stained and sorted in pairs, one healthy donor with one patient per experiment. Trimming removed 5 bases from V and 4 bases from J; the gene matches leave 7 bases unexplained. CDR1 SNHLY and CDR2 FYNNEI are derived from the germline V gene. The CDR3 contains 16 residues, cysteine and phenylalanine counted. Only CDR3 DNA remains: 48 bases, in frame from the first base. All of the isolated RNA was reverse transcribed with the High Capacity cDNA Reverse Transcription Kit, so expressed TCRB transcripts were sequenced. Deep immunoSEQ sequencing was applied to naive, central memory and regulatory T cell samples, giving an average of roughly 3.6 million total reads per sample. Sorted cells were lysed in RLT buffer, and RNA was extracted using DNase-treated RNeasy Micro or Mini kits according to cell number. Each cell subset was processed separately to prevent cross-contamination, with patient and healthy donor samples processed together. The immunoSEQ multiplex PCR was used to amplify TCRB sequences from cDNA, generating 87-bp fragments that spanned the CDR3 region. The amplicons were sequenced using the Illumina HiSeq platform. The published analysis was carried out like this. Synthetic template baselines were used to correct PCR bias computationally, reads within Hamming distance 2 were collapsed, and singletons that could not be merged were discarded. By aligning reads against IMGT, V, D and J genes, CDR3 length, and insertions or deletions at six rearrangement sites were assigned. Clonotype counts were normalized to sorted cell number within each subset before computing true diversity and Gini coefficients with the tcR R package. The overlap coefficient, calculated on TCRB nucleotide sequences, was used to quantify repertoire sharing. The clones in this table, taken by TCRdb from immuneACCESS, are in-frame only. Not every clone is retained; where verified, under half of the shortfall comes from an unresolved V gene, and the cause of the rest is unknown. D and trimming were read from the DNA, whereas the V and J calls and clone size are those reported in that table. Within this sample are about 370,000 clones, with 8.5% to 10% of them counted one time only. Around 0.66% of the sample rests with the top ten.

Study-level results and caveats: Patients with type 1 diabetes made fewer insertions and deleted more nucleotides at VDJ recombination sites, implying thymic rearrangement abnormalities. Shorter templates might have been favored by PCR, but patient and control samples were amplified and corrected together, so both groups would have been affected equally by any skew. Because the HLA sub-analyses included only small numbers of individuals, any influence of HLA type on TCRB rearrangement was left unresolved. Naive, central memory and regulatory TCRB repertoires appeared to be more similar among patients than among healthy donors. Because cDNA was sequenced instead of genomic DNA, activated cells with high expression could be over-represented, although the groups did not differ in activation or CD3 levels. In all four CD4+ subsets, TCRB CDR3 length was moderately but significantly shorter in type 1 diabetes patients.

Sequencing was done on a sample of central memory CD4+ T cells from blood. The sequence derives from a man aged 25 to 40 with type 1 diabetes. The sequence is built from TRBV2 and TRBJ2-1; TRBD2 fits 11 bases in the junction. The sequence in DNA is TGTGCCAGCAGTTCCCAAACTAGCGGGAGATACAATGAGCAGTTCTTC. It encodes CASSSQTSGRYNEQFF.